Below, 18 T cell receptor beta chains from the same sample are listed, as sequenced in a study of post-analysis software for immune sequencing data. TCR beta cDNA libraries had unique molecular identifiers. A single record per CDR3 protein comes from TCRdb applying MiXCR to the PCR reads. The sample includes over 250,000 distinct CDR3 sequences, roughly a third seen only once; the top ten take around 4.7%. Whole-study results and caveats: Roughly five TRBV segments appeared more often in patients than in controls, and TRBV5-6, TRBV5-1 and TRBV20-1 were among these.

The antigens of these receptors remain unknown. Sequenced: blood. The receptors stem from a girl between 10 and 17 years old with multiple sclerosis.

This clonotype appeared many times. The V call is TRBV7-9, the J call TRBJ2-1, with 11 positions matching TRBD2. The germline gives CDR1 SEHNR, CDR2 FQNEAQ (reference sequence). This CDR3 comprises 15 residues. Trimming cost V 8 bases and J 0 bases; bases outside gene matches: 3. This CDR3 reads CASPSGRYSYNEQFF. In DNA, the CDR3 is TGTGCCAGCCCTAGCGGGAGGTACTCCTACAATGAGCAGTTCTTC.

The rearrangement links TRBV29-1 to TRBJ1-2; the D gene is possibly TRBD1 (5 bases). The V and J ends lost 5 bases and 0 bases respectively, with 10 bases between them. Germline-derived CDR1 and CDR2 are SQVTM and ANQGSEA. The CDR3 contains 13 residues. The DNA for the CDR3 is TGCAGCGTTTCGGGGCCAACTAACTATGGCTACACCTTC. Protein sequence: CSVSGPTNYGYTF.

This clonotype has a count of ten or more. The CDR3 sequence is CASSLSQGDNEQFF. CDR3 sequence (DNA): TGTGCCAGCAGTTTAAGCCAGGGTGACAATGAGCAGTTCTTC. V gene TRBV12-3 or TRBV12-4 combines with J gene TRBJ2-1, with D tentatively TRBD1 (5 bases). The V gene lost 2 bases and the J gene lost 5 bases, with 10 bases spanning the gap. This CDR3 has 14 residues.

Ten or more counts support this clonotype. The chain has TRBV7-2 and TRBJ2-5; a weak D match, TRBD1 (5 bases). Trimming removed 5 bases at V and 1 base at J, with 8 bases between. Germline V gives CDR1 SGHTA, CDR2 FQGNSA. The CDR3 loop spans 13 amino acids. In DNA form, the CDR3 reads TGTGCCAGCAGCGACAGAAGCCAAGAGACCCAGTACTTC. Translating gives CASSDRSQETQYF.

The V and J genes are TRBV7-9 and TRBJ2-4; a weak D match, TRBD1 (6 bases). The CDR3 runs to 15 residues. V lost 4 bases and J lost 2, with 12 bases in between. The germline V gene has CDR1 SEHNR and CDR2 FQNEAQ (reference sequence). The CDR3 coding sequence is TGTGCCAGCAGCTCGACGGACAGTCCCAAAAACATTCAGTACTTC. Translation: CASSSTDSPKNIQYF. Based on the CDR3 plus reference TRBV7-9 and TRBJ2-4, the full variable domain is DTGVSQNPRHKITKRGQNVTFRCDPISEHNRLYWYRQTLGQGPEFLTYFQNEAQLEKSRLLSDRFSAERPKGSFSTLEIQRTEQGDSAMYLCASSSTDSPKNIQYFGAGTRLSVL.

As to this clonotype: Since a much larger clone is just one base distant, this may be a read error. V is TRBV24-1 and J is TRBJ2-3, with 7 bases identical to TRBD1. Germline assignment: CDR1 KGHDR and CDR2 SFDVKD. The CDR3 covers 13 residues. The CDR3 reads CATRDLRQGAQYF. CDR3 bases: TGTGCCACCAGGGATTTGAGGCAGGGGGCGCAGTATTTT.

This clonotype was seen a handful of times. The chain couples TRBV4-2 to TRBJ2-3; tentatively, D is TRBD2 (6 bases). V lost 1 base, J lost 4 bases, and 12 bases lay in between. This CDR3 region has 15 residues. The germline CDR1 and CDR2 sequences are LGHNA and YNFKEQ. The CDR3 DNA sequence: TGTGCCAGCAGCCAAGTAGGAGGGATCGCAGATACGCAGTATTTT. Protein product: CASSQVGGIADTQYF.

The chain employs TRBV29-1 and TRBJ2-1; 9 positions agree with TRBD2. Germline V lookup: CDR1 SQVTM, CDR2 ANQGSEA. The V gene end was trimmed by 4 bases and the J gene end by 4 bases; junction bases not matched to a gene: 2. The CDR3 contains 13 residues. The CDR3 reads CSVGTSDYNEQFF. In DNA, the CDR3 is TGCAGCGTTGGGACTAGCGATTACAATGAGCAGTTCTTC.

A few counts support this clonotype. This CDR3 reads CASSGVGGYTF. In DNA, the CDR3 is TGTGCCAGCAGCGGGGTGGGTGGCTACACCTTC. The rearrangement links TRBV14 to TRBJ1-2; no clear D. Trimming shortened V by 5 bases and J by 7 bases, and 8 bases separated the two germline ends. Per germline, CDR1 SGHDN and CDR2 FVKESK. The CDR3 has 11 amino acids.

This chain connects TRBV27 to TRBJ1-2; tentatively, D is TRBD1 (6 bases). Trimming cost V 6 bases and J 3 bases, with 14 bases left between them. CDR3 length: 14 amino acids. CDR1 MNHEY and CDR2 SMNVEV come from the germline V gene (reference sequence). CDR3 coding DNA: TGTGCCAGCAGCCGCCGGGACATGGACTATGGCTACACCTTC. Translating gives CASSRRDMDYGYTF.

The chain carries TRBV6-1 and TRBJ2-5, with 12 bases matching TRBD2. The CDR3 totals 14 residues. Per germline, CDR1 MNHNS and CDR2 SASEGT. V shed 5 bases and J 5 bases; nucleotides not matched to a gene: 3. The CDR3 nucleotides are TGTGCCAGCAGTAGGACTAGCGGGGTCGAGACCCAGTACTTC. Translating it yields CASSRTSGVETQYF.

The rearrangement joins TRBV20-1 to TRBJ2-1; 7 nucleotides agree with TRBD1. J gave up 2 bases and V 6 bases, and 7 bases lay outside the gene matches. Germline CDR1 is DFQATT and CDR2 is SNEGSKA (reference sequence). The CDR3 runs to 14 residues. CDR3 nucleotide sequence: TGCAGTGCCAGGGAGCAGGGGGCCTACAATGAGCAGTTCTTC. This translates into CSAREQGAYNEQFF.

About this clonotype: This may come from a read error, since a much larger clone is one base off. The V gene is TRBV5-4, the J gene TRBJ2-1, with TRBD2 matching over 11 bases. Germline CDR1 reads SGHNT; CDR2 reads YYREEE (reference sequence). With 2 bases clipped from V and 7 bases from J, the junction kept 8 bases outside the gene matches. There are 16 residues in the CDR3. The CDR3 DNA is TGTGCCAGCAGCTTCAAGACTAGCGGGGAGCCGAATGAGCAGTTCTTC. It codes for CASSFKTSGEPNEQFF. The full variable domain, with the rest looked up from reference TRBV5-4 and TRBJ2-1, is ETGVTQSPTHLIKTRGQQVTLRCSSQSGHNTVSWYQQALGQGPQFIFQYYREEENGRGNFPPRFSGLQFPNYSSELNVNALELDDSALYLCASSFKTSGEPNEQFFGPGTRLTVL.

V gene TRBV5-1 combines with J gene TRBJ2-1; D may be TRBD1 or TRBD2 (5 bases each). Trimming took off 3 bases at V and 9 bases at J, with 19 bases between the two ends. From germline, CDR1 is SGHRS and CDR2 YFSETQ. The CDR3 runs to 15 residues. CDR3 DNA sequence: TGCGCCAGCAGCTGGGGACGGCCCGGGCGCGGTGAGCAGTTCTTC. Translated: CASSWGRPGRGEQFF.

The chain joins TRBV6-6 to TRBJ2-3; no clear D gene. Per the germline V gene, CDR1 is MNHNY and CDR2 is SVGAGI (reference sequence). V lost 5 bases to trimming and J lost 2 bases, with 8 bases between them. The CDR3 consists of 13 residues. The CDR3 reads CASSDLSTDTQYF. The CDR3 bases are TGTGCCAGCAGTGATTTATCCACAGATACGCAGTATTTT.

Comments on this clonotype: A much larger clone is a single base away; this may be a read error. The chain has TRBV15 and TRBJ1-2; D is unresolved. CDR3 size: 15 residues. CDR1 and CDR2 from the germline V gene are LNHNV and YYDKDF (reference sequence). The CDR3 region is CATSRVSDPGDGCTF. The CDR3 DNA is TGTGCCACCAGCAGAGTCTCGGACCCTGGAGATGGCTGCACCTTC.

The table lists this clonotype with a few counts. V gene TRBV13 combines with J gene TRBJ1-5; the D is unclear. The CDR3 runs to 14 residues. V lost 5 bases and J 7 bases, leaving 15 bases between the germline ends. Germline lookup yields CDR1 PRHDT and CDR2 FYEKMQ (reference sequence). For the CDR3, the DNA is TGTGCCAGCAGCCAGAGGCGGGCCGGGCAGCCCCAGCATTTT. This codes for CASSQRRAGQPQHF.

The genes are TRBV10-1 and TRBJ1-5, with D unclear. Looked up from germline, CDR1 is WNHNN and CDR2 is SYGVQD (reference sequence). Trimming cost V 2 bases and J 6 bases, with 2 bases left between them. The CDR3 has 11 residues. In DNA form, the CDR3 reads TGCGCCAGCAGTGAGGGTCAGCCCCAGCATTTT. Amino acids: CASSEGQPQHF.